This TCR beta chain was observed in a study of blood T cell repertoires in COVID-19. Trimming shortened V by 4 bases and J by 4 bases, and 11 bases separated the two germline ends. Germline V gives CDR1 MNHEY, CDR2 SMNVEV (reference sequence). The length of the CDR3 is 13 residues. Repertoires were generated with immunoSEQ multiplex PCR, while TCRdb's copy carries only in-frame clones and drops some. The sample contains 200,000 to 300,000 clones, around nine tenths of which appear only once. Grouping used clinical history reported by participants in a survey and questionnaire. V is TRBV27 and J is TRBJ2-7; the D gene is possibly TRBD2 (6 bases). Material: PBMCs or T cells enriched from blood (not recorded which). The TCR originated in a woman aged 18-29 years who had recovered from COVID-19. CDR3 region: CASSSAGFYEQYF. The CDR3 DNA is TGTGCCAGCAGTTCCGCGGGGTTTTACGAGCAGTACTTC.